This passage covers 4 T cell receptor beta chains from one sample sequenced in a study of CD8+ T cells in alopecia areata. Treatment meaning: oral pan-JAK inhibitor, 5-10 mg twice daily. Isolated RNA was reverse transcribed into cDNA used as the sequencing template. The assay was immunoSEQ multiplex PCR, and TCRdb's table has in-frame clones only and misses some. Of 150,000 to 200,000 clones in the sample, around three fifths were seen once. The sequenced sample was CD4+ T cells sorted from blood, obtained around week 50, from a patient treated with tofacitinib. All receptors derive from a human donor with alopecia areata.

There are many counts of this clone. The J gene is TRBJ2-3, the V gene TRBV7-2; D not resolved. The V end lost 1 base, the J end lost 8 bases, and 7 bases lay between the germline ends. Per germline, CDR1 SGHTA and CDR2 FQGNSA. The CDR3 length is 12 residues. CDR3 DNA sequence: TGTGCCAGCAGCTTAGATGTAGGTACGCAGTATTTT. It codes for CASSLDVGTQYF.

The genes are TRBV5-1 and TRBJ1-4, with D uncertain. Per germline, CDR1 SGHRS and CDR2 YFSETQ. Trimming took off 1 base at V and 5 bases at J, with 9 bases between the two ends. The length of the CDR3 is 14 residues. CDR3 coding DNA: TGCGCCAGCAGCTTGCTCGGGAACAATGAAAAACTGTTTTTT. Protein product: CASSLLGNNEKLFF.

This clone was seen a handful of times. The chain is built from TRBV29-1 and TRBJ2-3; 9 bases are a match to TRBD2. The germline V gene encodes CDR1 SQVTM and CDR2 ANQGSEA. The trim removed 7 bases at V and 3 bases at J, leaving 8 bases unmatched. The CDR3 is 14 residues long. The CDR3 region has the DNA TGCAGCGGTACCGGCGGGGGGGCAACAGATACGCAGTATTTT. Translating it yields CSGTGGGATDTQYF.

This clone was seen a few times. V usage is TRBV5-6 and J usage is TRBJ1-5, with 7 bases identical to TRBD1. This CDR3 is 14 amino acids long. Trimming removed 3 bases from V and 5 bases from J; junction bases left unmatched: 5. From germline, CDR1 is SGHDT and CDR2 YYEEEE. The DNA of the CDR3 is TGTGCCAGCAGCTCACAGGGGAGGGATCAGCCCCAGCATTTT. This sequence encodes CASSSQGRDQPQHF. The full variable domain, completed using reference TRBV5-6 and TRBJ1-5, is DAGVTQSPTHLIKTRGQQVTLRCSPKSGHDTVSWYQQALGQGPQFIFQYYEEEERQRGNFPDRFSGHQFPNYSSELNVNALLLGDSALYLCASSSQGRDQPQHFGDGTRLSIL.